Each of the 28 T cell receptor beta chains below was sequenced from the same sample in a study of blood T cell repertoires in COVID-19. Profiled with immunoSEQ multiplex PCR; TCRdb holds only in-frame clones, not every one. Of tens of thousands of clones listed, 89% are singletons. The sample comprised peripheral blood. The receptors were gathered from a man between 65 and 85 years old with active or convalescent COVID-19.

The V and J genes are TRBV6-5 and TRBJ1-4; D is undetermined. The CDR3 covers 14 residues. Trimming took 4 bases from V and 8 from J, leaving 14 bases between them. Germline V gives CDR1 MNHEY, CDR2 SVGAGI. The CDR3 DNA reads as TGTGCCAGCAGTTCCTTGACCTCGGGGGAAAAACTGTTTTTT. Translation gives CASSSLTSGEKLFF.

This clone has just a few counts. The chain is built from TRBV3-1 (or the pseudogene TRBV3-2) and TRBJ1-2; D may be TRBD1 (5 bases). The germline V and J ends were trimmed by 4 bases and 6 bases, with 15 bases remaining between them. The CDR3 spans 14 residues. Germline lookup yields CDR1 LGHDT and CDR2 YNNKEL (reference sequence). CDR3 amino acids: CASSPLGGRDGYTF. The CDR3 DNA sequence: TGTGCCAGCAGCCCCTTGGGGGGAAGAGATGGCTACACCTTC.

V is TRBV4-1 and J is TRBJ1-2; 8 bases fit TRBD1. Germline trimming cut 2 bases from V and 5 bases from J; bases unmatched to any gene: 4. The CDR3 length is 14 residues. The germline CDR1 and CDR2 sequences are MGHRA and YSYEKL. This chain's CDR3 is CASSQQGAQYGYTF. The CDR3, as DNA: TGCGCCAGCAGCCAACAGGGGGCGCAATATGGCTACACCTTC.

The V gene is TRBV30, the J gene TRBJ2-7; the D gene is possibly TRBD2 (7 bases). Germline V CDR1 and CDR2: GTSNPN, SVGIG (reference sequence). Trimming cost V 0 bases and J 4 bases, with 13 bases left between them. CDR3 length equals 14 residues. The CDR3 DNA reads TGTGCCTGGAGTGTTTCGGGGGGCCCATACGAGCAGTACTTC. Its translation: CAWSVSGGPYEQYF.

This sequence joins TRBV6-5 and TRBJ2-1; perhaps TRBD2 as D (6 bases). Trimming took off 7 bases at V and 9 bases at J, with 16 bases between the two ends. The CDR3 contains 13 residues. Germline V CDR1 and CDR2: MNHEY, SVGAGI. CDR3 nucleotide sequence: TGTGCCAGCATTCAAAATGGAGGGAGTGAGCAGTTCTTC. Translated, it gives CASIQNGGSEQFF.

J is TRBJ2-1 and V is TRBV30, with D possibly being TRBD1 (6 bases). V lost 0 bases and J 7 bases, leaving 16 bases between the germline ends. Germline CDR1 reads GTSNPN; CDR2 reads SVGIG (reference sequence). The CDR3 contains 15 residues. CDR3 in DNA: TGTGCCTGGAGTGTAAGGCAGGGGATAATGAATGAGCAGTTCTTC. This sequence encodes CAWSVRQGIMNEQFF.

The DNA of the CDR3 is TGCGCCAGCAGCTTGGGGACAGGGGCGTGGGGCTACACCTTC. Translating gives CASSLGTGAWGYTF. The J gene is TRBJ1-2, the V gene TRBV5-1; TRBD1 matches at 9 bases. The CDR3 consists of 14 residues. Germline V gene data show CDR1 as SGHRS and CDR2 as YFSETQ. Trimming cost V 0 bases and J 8 bases; bases outside gene matches: 5.

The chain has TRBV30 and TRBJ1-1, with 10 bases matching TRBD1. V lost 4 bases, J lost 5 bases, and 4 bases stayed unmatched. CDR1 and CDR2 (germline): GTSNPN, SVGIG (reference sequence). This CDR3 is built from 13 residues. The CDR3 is CAWIGTGVTEAFF. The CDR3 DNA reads TGTGCCTGGATTGGGACAGGGGTAACTGAAGCTTTCTTT. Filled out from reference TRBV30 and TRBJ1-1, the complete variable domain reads SQTIHQWPATLVQPVGSPLSLECTVEGTSNPNLYWYRQAAGRGLQLLFYSVGIGQISSEVPQNLSASRPQDRQFILSSKKLLLSDSGFYLCAWIGTGVTEAFFGQGTRLTVV.

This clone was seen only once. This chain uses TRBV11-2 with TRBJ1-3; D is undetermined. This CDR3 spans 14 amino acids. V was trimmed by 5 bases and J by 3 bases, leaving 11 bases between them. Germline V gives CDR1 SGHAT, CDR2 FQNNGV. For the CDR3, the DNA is TGTGCCAGCAGCGTGAGGGTGGATGGAAACACCATATATTTT. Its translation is CASSVRVDGNTIYF. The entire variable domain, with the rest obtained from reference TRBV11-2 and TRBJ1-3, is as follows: EAGVAQSPRYKIIEKRQSVAFWCNPISGHATLYWYQQILGQGPKLLIQFQNNGVVDDSQLPKDRFSAERLKGVDSTLKIQPAKLEDSAVYLCASSVRVDGNTIYFGEGSWLTVV.

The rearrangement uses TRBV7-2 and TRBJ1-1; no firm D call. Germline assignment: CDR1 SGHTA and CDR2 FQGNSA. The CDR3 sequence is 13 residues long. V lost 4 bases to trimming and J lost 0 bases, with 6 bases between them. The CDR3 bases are TGTGCCAGCAGCTCACAGATGAACACTGAAGCTTTCTTT. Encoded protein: CASSSQMNTEAFF. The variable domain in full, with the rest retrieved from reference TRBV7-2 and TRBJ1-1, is GAGVSQSPSNKVTEKGKDVELRCDPISGHTALYWYRQSLGQGLEFLIYFQGNSAPDKSGLPSDRFSAERTGGSVSTLTIQRTQQEDSAVYLCASSSQMNTEAFFGQGTRLTVV.

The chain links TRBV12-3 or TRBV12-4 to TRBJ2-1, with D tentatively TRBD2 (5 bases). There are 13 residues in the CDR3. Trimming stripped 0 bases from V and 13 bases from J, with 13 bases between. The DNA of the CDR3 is TGTGCCAGCAGTTTAGCTGAGGGCACGGTCCAGTTCTTC. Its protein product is CASSLAEGTVQFF.

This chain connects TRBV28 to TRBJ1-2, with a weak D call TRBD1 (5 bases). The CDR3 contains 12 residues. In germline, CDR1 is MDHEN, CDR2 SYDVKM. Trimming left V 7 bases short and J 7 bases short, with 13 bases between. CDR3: CASIRQGGGYTF. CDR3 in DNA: TGTGCCAGCATACGGCAGGGCGGTGGCTACACCTTC.

This chain's CDR3 is CASNPGQGAGSGELFF. CDR3 DNA: TGTGCCAGCAATCCGGGACAGGGGGCTGGGTCCGGGGAGCTGTTTTTT. This chain connects TRBV27 to TRBJ2-2, with 12 nucleotides matching TRBD1. Germline trimming cut 7 bases from V and 6 bases from J; bases unmatched to any gene: 9. Germline V gene lookup returns CDR1 MNHEY and CDR2 SMNVEV (reference sequence). The CDR3 has 16 residues.

This chain's CDR3 is CASSQEWDSANNEQFF. Here the CDR3 DNA reads TGCGCCAGCAGCCAAGAATGGGACAGCGCAAACAATGAGCAGTTCTTC. This chain links TRBV4-1 with TRBJ2-1, with TRBD1 identical over 7 bases. Germline CDR1 is MGHRA and CDR2 is YSYEKL. The CDR3 extends over 16 amino acids. With 0 bases clipped from V and 5 bases from J, the junction kept 7 bases outside the gene matches.

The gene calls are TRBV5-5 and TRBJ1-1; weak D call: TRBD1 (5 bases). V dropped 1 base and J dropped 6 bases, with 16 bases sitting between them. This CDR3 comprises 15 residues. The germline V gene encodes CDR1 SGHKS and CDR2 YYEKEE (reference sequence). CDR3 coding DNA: TGTGCCAGCAGCTTGTCCGCAGGGAGGGCCGCTGAAGCTTTCTTT. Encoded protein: CASSLSAGRAAEAFF.

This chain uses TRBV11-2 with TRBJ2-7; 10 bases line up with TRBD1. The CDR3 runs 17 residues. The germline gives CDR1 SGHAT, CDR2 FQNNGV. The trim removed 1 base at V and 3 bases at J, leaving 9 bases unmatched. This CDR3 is CASSLVGQGVLDYEQYF. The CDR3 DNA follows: TGTGCCAGCAGCTTAGTAGGACAGGGGGTATTGGACTACGAGCAGTACTTC. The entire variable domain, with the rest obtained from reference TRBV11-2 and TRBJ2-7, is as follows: EAGVAQSPRYKIIEKRQSVAFWCNPISGHATLYWYQQILGQGPKLLIQFQNNGVVDDSQLPKDRFSAERLKGVDSTLKIQPAKLEDSAVYLCASSLVGQGVLDYEQYFGPGTRLTVT.

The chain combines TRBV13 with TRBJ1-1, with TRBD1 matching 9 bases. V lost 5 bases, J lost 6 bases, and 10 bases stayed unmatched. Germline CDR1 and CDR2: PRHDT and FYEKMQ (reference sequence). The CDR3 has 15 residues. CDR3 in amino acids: CASSERDRANAEAFF. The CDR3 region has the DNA TGTGCCAGCAGCGAAAGGGACAGGGCAAACGCTGAAGCTTTCTTT.

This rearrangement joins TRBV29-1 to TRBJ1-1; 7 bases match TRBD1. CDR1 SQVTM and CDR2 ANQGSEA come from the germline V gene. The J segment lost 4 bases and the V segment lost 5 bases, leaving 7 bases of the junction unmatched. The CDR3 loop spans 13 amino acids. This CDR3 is CSVNRGRTTEAFF. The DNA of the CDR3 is TGCAGCGTTAACAGGGGCAGGACCACTGAAGCTTTCTTT. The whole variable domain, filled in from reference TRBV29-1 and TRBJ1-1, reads SAVISQKPSRDICQRGTSLTIQCQVDSQVTMMFWYRQQPGQSLTLIATANQGSEATYESGFVIDKFPISRPNLTFSTLTVSNMSPEDSSIYLCSVNRGRTTEAFFGQGTRLTVV.

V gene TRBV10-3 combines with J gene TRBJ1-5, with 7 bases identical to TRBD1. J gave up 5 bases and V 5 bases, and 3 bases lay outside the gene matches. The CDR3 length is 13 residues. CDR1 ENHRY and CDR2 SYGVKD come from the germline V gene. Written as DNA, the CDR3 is TGTGCCATCAGTCGGGACAGCGATCAGCCCCAGCATTTT. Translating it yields CAISRDSDQPQHF.

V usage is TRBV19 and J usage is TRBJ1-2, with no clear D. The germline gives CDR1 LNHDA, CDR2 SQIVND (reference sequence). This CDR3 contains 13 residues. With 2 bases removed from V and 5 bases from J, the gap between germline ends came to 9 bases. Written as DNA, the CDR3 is TGTGCCAGTAGTATATTTTCCAGTTATGGCTACACCTTC. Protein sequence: CASSIFSSYGYTF. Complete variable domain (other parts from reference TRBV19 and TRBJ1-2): DGGITQSPKYLFRKEGQNVTLSCEQNLNHDAMYWYRQDPGQGLRLIYYSQIVNDFQKGDIAEGYSVSREKKESFPLTVTSAQKNPTAFYLCASSIFSSYGYTFGSGTRLTVV.

The CDR3 region has the DNA TGCAGCGTCCTCGGGACAGGGGCTACAGAGCAGTACTTC. Translated: CSVLGTGATEQYF. The V and J genes are TRBV29-1 and TRBJ2-7; 10 nucleotides match TRBD1. Germline V gene data show CDR1 as SQVTM and CDR2 as ANQGSEA. CDR3 length: 13 amino acids. Unmatched junction bases numbered 9, after V lost 6 bases and J lost 7 bases.

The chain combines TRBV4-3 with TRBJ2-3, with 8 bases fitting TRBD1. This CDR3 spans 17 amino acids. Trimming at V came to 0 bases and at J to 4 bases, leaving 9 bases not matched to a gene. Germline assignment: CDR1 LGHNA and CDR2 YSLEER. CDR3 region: CASSQDIRQGPADTQYF. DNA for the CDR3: TGCGCCAGCAGCCAAGATATAAGACAGGGGCCAGCAGATACGCAGTATTTT.

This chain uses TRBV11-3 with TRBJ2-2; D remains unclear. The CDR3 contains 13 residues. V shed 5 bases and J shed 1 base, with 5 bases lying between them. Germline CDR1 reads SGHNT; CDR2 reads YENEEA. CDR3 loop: CASSLKNTGELFF. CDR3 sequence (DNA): TGTGCCAGCAGCCTTAAGAACACCGGGGAGCTGTTTTTT. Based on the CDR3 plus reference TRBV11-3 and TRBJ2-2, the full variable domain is EAGVVQSPRYKIIEKKQPVAFWCNPISGHNTLYWYLQNLGQGPELLIRYENEEAVDDSQLPKDRFSAERLKGVDSTLKIQPAELGDSAVYLCASSLKNTGELFFGEGSRLTVL.

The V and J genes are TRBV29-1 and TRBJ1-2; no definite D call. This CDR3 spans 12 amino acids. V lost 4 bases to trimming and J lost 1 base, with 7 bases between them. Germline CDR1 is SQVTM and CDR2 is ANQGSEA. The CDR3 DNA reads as TGCAGCGTTGCCCGGGTTAACTATGGCTACACCTTC. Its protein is CSVARVNYGYTF.

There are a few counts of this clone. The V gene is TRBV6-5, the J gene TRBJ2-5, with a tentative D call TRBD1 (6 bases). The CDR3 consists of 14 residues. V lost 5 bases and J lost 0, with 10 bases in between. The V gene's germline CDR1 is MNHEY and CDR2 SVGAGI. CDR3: CASSTQGYQETQYF. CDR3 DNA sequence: TGTGCCAGCAGTACCCAGGGGTACCAAGAGACCCAGTACTTC.

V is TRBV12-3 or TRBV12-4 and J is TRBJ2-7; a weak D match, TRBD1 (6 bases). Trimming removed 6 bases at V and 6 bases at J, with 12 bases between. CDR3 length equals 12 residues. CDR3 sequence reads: CASSHTGIEQYF. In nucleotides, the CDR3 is TGTGCCAGCAGCCACACAGGGATCGAGCAGTACTTC.

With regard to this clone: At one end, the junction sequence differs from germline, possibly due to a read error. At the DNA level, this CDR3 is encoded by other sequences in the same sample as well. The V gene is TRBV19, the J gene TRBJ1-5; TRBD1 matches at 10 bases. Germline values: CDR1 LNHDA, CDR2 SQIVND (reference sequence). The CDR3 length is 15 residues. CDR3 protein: CASLGTGEGSQPQHF. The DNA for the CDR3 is TGCGCCAGTCTCGGGACAGGGGAAGGAAGTCAGCCCCAGCATTTT. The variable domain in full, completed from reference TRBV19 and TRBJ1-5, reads DGGITQSPKYLFRKEGQNVTLSCEQNLNHDAMYWYRQDPGQGLRLIYYSQIVNDFQKGDIAEGYSVSREKKESFPLTVTSAQKNPTAFYLCASLGTGEGSQPQHFGDGTRLSIL.

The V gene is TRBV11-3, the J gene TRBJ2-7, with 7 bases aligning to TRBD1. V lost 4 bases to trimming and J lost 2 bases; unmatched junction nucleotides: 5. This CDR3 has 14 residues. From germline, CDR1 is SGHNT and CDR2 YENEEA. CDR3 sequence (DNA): TGTGCCAGCAGCTCGCGACAGGGACCCTACGAGCAGTACTTC. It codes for CASSSRQGPYEQYF.